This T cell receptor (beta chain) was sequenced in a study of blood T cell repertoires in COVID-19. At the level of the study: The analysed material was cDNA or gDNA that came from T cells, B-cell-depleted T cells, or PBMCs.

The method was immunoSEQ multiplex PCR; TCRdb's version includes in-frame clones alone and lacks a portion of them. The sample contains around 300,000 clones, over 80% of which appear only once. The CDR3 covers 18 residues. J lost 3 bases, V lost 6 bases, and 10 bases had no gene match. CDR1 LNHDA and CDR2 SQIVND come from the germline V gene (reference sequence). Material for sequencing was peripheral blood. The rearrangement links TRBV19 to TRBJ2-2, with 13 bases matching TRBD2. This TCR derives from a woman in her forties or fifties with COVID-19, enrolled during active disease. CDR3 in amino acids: CASSPGTSGNKYTGELFF. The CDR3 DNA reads TGTGCCAGTAGCCCCGGGACTAGCGGGAATAAGTACACCGGGGAGCTGTTTTTT.